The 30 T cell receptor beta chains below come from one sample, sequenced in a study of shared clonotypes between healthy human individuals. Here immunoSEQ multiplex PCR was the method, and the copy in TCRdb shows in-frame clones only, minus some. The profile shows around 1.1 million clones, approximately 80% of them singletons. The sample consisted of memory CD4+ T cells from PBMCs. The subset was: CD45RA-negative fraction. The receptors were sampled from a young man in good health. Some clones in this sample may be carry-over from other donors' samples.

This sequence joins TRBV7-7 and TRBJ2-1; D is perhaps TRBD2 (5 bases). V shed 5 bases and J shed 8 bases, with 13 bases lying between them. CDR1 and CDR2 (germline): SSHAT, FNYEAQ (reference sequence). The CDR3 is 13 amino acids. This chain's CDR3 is CASSPTSFDEQFF. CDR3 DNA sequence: TGTGCCAGCAGCCCAACTAGTTTTGATGAGCAGTTCTTC.

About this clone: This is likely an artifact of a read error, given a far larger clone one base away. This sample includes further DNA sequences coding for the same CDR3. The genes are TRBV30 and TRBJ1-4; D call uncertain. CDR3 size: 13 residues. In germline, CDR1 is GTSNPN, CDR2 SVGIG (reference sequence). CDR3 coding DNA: TGTGCCTGGAGTGAAGGGCTGGAGGAAAAATTGTTTTTT. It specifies CAWSEGLEEKLFF.

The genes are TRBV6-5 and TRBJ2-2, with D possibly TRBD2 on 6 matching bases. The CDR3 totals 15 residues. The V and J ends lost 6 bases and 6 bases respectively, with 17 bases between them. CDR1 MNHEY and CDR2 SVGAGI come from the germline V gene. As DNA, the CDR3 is TGTGCCAGCAGGACCGGACCGACGGGGGCCGGGGAGCTGTTTTTT. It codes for CASRTGPTGAGELFF.

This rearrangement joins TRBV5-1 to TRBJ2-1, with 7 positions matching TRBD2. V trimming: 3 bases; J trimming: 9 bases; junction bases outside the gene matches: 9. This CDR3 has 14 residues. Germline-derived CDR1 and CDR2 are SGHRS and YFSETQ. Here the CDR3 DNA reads TGCGCCAGCAGCTCGCGGGAGTTCGGAGGTGAGCAGTTCTTC. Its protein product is CASSSREFGGEQFF.

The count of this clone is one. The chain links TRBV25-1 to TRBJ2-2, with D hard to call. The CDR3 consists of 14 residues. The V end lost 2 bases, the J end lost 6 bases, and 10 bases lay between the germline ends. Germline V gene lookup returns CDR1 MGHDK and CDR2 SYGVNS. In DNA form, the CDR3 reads TGTGCCAGCAGTGAAATCAGCCGATCCGGGGAGCTGTTTTTT. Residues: CASSEISRSGELFF. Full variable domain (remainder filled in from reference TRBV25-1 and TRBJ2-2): EADIYQTPRYLVIGTGKKITLECSQTMGHDKMYWYQQDPGMELHLIHYSYGVNSTEKGDLSSESTVSRIRTEHFPLTLESARPSHTSQYLCASSEISRSGELFFGEGSRLTVL.

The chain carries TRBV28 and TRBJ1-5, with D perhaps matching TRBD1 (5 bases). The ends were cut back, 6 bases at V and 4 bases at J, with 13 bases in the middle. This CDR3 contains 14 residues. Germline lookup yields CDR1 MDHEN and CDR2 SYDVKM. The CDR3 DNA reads TGTGCCAGCAGGGGGACGATATGGAATCAGCCCCAGCATTTT. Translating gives CASRGTIWNQPQHF.

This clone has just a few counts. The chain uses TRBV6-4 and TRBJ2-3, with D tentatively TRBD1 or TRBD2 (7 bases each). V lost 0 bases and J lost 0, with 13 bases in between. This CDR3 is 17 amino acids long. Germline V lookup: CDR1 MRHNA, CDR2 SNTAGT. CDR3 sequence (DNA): TGTGCCAGCAGTGACTCGAAGCGGGACAGAAGCACAGATACGCAGTATTTT. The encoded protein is CASSDSKRDRSTDTQYF.

Here the CDR3 reads CASSSGRASGYNEQFF. The CDR3, as DNA: TGTGCCAGCAGCTCCGGGAGGGCTAGCGGATACAATGAGCAGTTCTTC. J is TRBJ2-1 and V is TRBV11-2; TRBD2 agrees at 8 bases. V shed 4 bases and J 4 bases; nucleotides not matched to a gene: 9. CDR1 and CDR2 (germline): SGHAT, FQNNGV. This CDR3 has 16 amino acids.

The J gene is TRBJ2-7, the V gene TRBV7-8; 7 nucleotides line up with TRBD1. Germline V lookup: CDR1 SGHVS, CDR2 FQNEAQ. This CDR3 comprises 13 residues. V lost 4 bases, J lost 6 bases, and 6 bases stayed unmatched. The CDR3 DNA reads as TGTGCCAGCAGCTGGGGCACAGGGGTCGAGCAGTACTTC. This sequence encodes CASSWGTGVEQYF.

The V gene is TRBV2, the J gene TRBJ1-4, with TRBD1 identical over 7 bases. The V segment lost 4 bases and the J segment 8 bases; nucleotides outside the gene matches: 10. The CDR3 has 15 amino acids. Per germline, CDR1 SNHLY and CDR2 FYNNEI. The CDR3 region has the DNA TGTGCCAGCAGTGCTGGGGATGGCAGGGGGGAAAAACTGTTTTTT. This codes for CASSAGDGRGEKLFF.

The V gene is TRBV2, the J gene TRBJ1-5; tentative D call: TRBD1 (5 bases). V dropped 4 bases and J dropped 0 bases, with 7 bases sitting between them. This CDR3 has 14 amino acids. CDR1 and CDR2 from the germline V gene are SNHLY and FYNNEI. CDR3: CASSGQISNQPQHF. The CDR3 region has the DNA TGTGCCAGCAGTGGACAGATTAGCAATCAGCCCCAGCATTTT.

The chain's CDR3 is CASGLNTDTQYF. The CDR3 DNA sequence: TGTGCCAGCGGACTGAACACAGATACGCAGTATTTT. This sequence joins TRBV28 and TRBJ2-3; weak D call: TRBD2 (5 bases). CDR1 is MDHEN, CDR2 SYDVKM, per germline. CDR3 length: 12 amino acids. V lost 8 bases to trimming and J lost 2 bases, with 8 bases between them.

CDR3: CASSSHQAEILEETQYF. CDR3 coding DNA: TGTGCCAGCAGCTCCCACCAGGCGGAAATACTCGAAGAGACCCAGTACTTC. The V gene is TRBV11-3, the J gene TRBJ2-5, with D hard to call. V was cut by 4 bases and J by 3 bases, with 21 bases left in between. Germline V gene lookup returns CDR1 SGHNT and CDR2 YENEEA. The CDR3 consists of 17 residues.

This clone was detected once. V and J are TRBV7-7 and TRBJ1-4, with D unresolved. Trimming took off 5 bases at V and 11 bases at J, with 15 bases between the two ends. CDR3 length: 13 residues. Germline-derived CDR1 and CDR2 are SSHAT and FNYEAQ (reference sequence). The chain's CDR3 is CASSPRVGEKLFF. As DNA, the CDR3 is TGTGCCAGCAGCCCCCGCGTCGGTGAGAAACTGTTTTTT.

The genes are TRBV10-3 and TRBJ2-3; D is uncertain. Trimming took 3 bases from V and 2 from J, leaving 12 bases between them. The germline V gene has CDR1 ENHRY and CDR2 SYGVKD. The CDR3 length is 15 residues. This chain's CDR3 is CAISDRLQSTDTQYF. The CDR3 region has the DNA TGTGCCATCAGTGATAGGCTCCAATCCACAGATACGCAGTATTTT.

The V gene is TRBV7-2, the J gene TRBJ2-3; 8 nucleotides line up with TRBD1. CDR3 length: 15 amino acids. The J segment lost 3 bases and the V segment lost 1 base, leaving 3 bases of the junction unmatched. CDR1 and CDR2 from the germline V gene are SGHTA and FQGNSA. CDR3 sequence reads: CASSLGQGATDTQYF. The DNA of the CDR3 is TGTGCCAGCAGCTTAGGGCAGGGGGCTACAGATACGCAGTATTTT.

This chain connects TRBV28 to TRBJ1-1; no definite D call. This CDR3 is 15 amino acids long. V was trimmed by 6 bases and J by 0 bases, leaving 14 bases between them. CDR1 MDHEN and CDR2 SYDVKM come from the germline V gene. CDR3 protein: CASSTNTVVNTEAFF. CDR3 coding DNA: TGTGCCAGCAGCACAAACACGGTCGTGAACACTGAAGCTTTCTTT.

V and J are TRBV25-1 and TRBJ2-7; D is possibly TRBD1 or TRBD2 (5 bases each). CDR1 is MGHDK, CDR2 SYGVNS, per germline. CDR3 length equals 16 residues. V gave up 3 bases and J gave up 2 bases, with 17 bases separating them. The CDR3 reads CASSDKRGSVTYEQYF. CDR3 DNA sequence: TGTGCCAGCAGTGACAAAAGGGGTAGCGTGACCTACGAGCAGTACTTC.

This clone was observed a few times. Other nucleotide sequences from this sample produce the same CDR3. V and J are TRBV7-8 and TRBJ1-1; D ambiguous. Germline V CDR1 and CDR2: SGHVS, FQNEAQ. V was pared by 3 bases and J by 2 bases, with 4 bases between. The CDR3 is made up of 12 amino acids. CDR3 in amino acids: CASSFGNTEAFF. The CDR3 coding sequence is TGTGCCAGCAGCTTTGGCAACACTGAAGCTTTCTTT.

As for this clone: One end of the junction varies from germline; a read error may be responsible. The CDR3 region has the DNA TGTGCCAGCTCCCCCTACGAAGAACTAGAGGCCCAGTACTTC. It encodes CASSPYEELEAQYF. The gene calls are TRBV18 and TRBJ2-5; D might be TRBD2 (5 bases). In germline, CDR1 is KGHSH, CDR2 LQKENI. The CDR3 spans 14 residues.

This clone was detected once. The chain's CDR3 is CASSFGKDTQYF. CDR3 in DNA: TGCGCCAGCAGTTTCGGGAAAGATACGCAGTATTTT. The V call is TRBV5-1, the J call TRBJ2-3; possibly TRBD2 for D (5 bases). Germline V gene lookup returns CDR1 SGHRS and CDR2 YFSETQ. There are 12 residues in the CDR3. V was cut by 5 bases and J by 5 bases, with 9 bases left in between.

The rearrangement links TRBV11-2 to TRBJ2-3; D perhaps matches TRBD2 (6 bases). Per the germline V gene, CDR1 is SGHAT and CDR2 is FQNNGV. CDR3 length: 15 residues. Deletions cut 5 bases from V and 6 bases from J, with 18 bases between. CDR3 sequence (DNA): TGTGCCAGCAGCCCCGTGAACCAGGCGGGGGATACGCAGTATTTT. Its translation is CASSPVNQAGDTQYF. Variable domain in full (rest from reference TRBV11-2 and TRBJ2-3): EAGVAQSPRYKIIEKRQSVAFWCNPISGHATLYWYQQILGQGPKLLIQFQNNGVVDDSQLPKDRFSAERLKGVDSTLKIQPAKLEDSAVYLCASSPVNQAGDTQYFGPGTRLTVL.

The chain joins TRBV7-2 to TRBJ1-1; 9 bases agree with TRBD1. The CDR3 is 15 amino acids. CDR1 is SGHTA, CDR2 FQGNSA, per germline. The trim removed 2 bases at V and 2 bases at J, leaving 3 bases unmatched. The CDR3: CASSLQGQGNTEAFF. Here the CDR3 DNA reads TGTGCCAGCAGCTTACAGGGACAGGGAAACACTGAAGCTTTCTTT.

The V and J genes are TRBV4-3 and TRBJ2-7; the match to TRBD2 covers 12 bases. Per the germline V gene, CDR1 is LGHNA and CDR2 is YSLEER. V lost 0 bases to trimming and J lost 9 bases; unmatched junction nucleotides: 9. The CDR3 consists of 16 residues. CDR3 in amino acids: CASSQDTTSGSVVQYF. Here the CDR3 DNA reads TGCGCCAGCAGCCAAGATACGACTAGCGGGAGTGTCGTGCAGTACTTC.

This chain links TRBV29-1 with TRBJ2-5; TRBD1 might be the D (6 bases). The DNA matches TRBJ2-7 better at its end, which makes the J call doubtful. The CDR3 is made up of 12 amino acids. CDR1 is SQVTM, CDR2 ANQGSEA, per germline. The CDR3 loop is CSVGDTTYEQYF. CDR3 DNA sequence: TGCAGCGTGGGGGACACCACCTACGAGCAGTACTTC.

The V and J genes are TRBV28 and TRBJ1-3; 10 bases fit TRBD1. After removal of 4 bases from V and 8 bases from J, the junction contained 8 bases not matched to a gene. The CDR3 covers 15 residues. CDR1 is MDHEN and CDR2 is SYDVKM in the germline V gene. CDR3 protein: CASSSPGQGMDTIYF. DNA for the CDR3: TGTGCCAGCAGTTCCCCGGGACAGGGGATGGACACCATATATTTT.

The CDR3 region is CASRRRAGETQYF. CDR3 DNA sequence: TGTGCCAGCAGAAGGAGGGCGGGGGAGACCCAGTACTTC. The V and J genes are TRBV27 and TRBJ2-5; possible D gene TRBD2, 6 bases. Germline V lookup: CDR1 MNHEY, CDR2 SMNVEV (reference sequence). V gave up 6 bases and J gave up 5 bases, with 13 bases separating them. The CDR3 covers 13 residues.

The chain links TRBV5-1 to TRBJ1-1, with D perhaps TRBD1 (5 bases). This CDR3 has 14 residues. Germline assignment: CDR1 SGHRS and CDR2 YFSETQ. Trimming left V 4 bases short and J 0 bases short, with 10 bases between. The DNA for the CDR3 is TGCGCCAGCAGCGGGGACGGAATGAACACTGAAGCTTTCTTT. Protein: CASSGDGMNTEAFF.

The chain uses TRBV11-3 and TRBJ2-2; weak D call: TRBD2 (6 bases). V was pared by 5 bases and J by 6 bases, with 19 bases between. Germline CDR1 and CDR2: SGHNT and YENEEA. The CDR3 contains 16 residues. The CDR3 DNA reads TGTGCCAGCAGCCGGGTAGTCGGGGAGGATGCCGGGGAGCTGTTTTTT. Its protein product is CASSRVVGEDAGELFF.

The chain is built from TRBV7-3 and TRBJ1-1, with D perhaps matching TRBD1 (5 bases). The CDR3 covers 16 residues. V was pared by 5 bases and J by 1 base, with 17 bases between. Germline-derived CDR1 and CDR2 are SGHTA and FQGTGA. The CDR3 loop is CASSQYGTGQNTEAFF. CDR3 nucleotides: TGTGCCAGCAGCCAATACGGGACGGGTCAGAACACTGAAGCTTTCTTT.